The 10 T cell receptor beta chains listed next were all sequenced from one sample in a study of blood T cells in healthy people across ages. A sample-barcoded 5' primer and a J-beta primer mix were used in a second PCR of roughly 7 to 11 cycles. Each CDR3 protein gets one entry after TCRdb re-called the 5' RACE reads with MiXCR. The table has under 750,000 distinct CDR3 sequences, 47% seen once. The sequencing input was blood. These receptors came from an elderly man in good health.

Points on this clonotype: Given a much more abundant clone one base away, this may be a read error. The chain recombines TRBV24-1 with TRBJ2-5; D remains ambiguous. This CDR3 has 14 amino acids. The V gene's germline CDR1 is KGHDR and CDR2 SFDVKD. CDR3 region: CATGDPDPSETQYF. As DNA, the CDR3 is TGTGCCACCGGTGACCCGGACCCGAGTGAGACCCAGTACTTC.

As to this clonotype: A single base separates this from a much larger clone, so it may be a read error. The rearrangement uses TRBV29-1 and TRBJ2-6, with D tentatively TRBD1 (5 bases). CDR3 length: 13 residues. The germline V and J ends were trimmed by 7 bases and 3 bases, with 10 bases remaining between them. Germline loops: CDR1 SQVTM, CDR2 ANQGSEA. The CDR3 sequence is CSGRGNGANVLTF. In nucleotides, the CDR3 is TGCAGCGGAAGGGGTAATGGGGCCAACGTCCTGACTTTC.

There are a few counts of this clonotype. J is TRBJ2-1 and V is TRBV5-1, with D perhaps matching TRBD1 (6 bases). Trimming took 4 bases from V and 2 from J, leaving 10 bases between them. This CDR3 is built from 14 residues. The germline CDR1 and CDR2 sequences are SGHRS and YFSETQ. CDR3 bases: TGCGCCAGCAGCGTGACAGGTCCCTACAATGAGCAGTTCTTC. Translating it yields CASSVTGPYNEQFF. Based on the CDR3 plus reference TRBV5-1 and TRBJ2-1, the full variable domain is KAGVTQTPRYLIKTRGQQVTLSCSPISGHRSVSWYQQTPGQGLQFLFEYFSETQRNKGNFPGRFSGRQFSNSRSEMNVSTLELGDSALYLCASSVTGPYNEQFFGPGTRLTVL.

V usage is TRBV28 and J usage is TRBJ2-7; 8 bases map to TRBD2. Germline loops: CDR1 MDHEN, CDR2 SYDVKM. V was pared by 6 bases and J by 0 bases, with 13 bases of the junction left unmatched. The CDR3 extends over 17 amino acids. This CDR3 is CASSAPDGREVSYEQYF. The DNA for the CDR3 is TGTGCCAGCAGCGCCCCGGATGGGCGGGAGGTCTCCTACGAGCAGTACTTC.

The chain combines TRBV15 with TRBJ1-6, with a tentative D call TRBD1 (6 bases). The V gene's germline CDR1 is LNHNV and CDR2 YYDKDF (reference sequence). The CDR3 extends over 15 amino acids. Trimming removed 0 bases from V and 9 bases from J, with 12 bases in between. The CDR3 reads CATSREAGAGSPLHF. For the CDR3, the DNA is TGTGCCACCAGCAGAGAAGCGGGGGCTGGTTCACCCCTCCACTTT.

The V and J genes are TRBV2 and TRBJ1-5, with a possible D match to TRBD1 (6 bases). There are 15 residues in the CDR3. Deletions cut 7 bases from V and 3 bases from J, with 16 bases between. Germline V lookup: CDR1 SNHLY, CDR2 FYNNEI. The CDR3 protein is CASTQQGLDNQPQHF. The CDR3 DNA reads as TGTGCCAGCACCCAACAGGGACTTGACAATCAGCCCCAGCATTTT.

The chain couples TRBV28 to TRBJ2-1; 11 nucleotides match TRBD2. Germline V gene data show CDR1 as MDHEN and CDR2 as SYDVKM. V was clipped by 2 bases and J by 12 bases; unmatched bases: 9. CDR3 length equals 15 residues. CDR3 region: CASSLITSGRMVQFF. The CDR3 DNA reads TGTGCCAGCAGTTTAATAACTAGCGGGAGAATGGTGCAGTTCTTC. Full variable domain (rest looked up from reference TRBV28 and TRBJ2-1): DVKVTQSSRYLVKRTGEKVFLECVQDMDHENMFWYRQDPGLGLRLIYFSYDVKMKEKGDIPEGYSVSREKKERFSLILESASTNQTSMYLCASSLITSGRMVQFFGPGTRLTVL.

This chain connects TRBV7-8 to TRBJ2-5; D call uncertain. Germline CDR1 reads SGHVS; CDR2 reads FQNEAQ. Trimming stripped 5 bases from V and 2 bases from J, with 12 bases between. There are 14 residues in the CDR3. Written as DNA, the CDR3 is TGTGCCAGCAGCGTAGAACAGTTTCAAGAGACCCAGTACTTC. Its translation is CASSVEQFQETQYF.

This clonotype showed up just a few times. The V call is TRBV18, the J call TRBJ2-3; D is unclear. The germline V and J ends were trimmed by 4 bases and 5 bases, with 7 bases remaining between them. CDR1 KGHSH and CDR2 LQKENI come from the germline V gene. CDR3 size: 12 residues. The DNA for the CDR3 is TGTGCCAGCTCACAAACTGGAGATACGCAGTATTTT. This translates into CASSQTGDTQYF.

The chain couples TRBV10-2 to TRBJ2-6; no reliable D call. The CDR3 runs to 15 residues. V was shortened by 3 bases and J by 0 bases, with 6 bases between the two germline ends. Germline V CDR1 and CDR2: WSHSY, SAAADI. The CDR3 sequence is CASSERASGANVLTF. CDR3 nucleotides: TGCGCCAGCAGTGAACGGGCCTCTGGGGCCAACGTCCTGACTTTC.